Listed below are T cell receptor beta chains from one sample, sequenced in a study of blood T cell repertoires in COVID-19. Clones were read by immunoSEQ multiplex PCR, and TCRdb kept only the in-frame ones, dropping some. The sample records about 49,000 clones, 70% to 90% being singletons. Sequencing used peripheral blood. These receptors were obtained from a man aged 35-49 years with active COVID-19. CDR3s include the opening cysteine and the closing phenylalanine or tryptophan. A D gene is named only where the DNA matches it firmly. A row's size may be missing; if present it is once, few, many or a size class.

D gene | J gene | clone size | V gene | CDR3 protein | CDR3 DNA
- | TRBJ1-1 | - | TRBV11-3 | CASSLEIGGRTEAFF | TGTGCCAGCAGCTTAGAAATCGGCGGGCGGACTGAAGCTTTCTTT
TRBD1 | TRBJ1-6 | - | TRBV7-3 | CASSSGQGGSPLHF | TGTGCCAGCAGCTCGGGACAGGGAGGTTCACCCCTCCACTTT
TRBD1 | TRBJ2-3 | - | TRBV9 | CASSPRGTGATDTQYF | TGTGCCAGCAGCCCACGTGGGACAGGGGCCACAGATACGCAGTATTTT
TRBD2 | TRBJ2-1 | - | TRBV5-4 | CASSLGSREGKEQFF | TGTGCCAGCAGCTTGGGTTCGCGGGAGGGGAAGGAGCAGTTCTTC
TRBD2 | TRBJ2-3 | once | TRBV27 | CASSLVISGSGSGVGTQYF | TGTGCCAGCAGTTTAGTAATTAGCGGGAGCGGCTCAGGAGTAGGTACGCAGTATTTT
- | TRBJ2-7 | - | TRBV11-2 | CASSLVDYTYEQYF | TGTGCCAGCAGCTTAGTGGACTACACCTACGAGCAGTACTTC
- | TRBJ1-5 | - | TRBV6-5 | CASSPPGRSNQPQHF | TGTGCCAGCAGCCCCCCGGGGAGGAGCAATCAGCCCCAGCATTTT
TRBD1 | TRBJ1-5 | - | TRBV18 | CASSPTGQRNQPQHF | TGTGCCAGCTCACCGACGGGACAGCGTAATCAGCCCCAGCATTTT
- | TRBJ1-2 | - | TRBV25-1 | CASSESENYGYTF | TGTGCCAGCAGTGAATCCGAGAACTATGGCTACACCTTC
- | TRBJ2-3 | - | TRBV12-3/TRBV12-4 | CASTPVGEDTQYF | TGTGCCAGCACCCCTGTAGGGGAAGATACGCAGTATTTT
TRBD2 | TRBJ2-3 | - | TRBV27 | CASSSAGDFTDTQYF | TGTGCCAGCAGCTCAGCGGGAGATTTCACAGATACGCAGTATTTT
- | TRBJ2-2 | few | TRBV30 | CAWSAGGGGELFF | TGTGCCTGGAGTGCTGGGGGAGGCGGGGAGCTGTTTTTT
- | TRBJ2-1 | - | TRBV5-1 | CASSLEWQGYHEQFF | TGCGCCAGCAGCTTGGAGTGGCAGGGATACCATGAGCAGTTCTTC
- | TRBJ1-2 | - | TRBV4-1 | CASSRTLQRGKEGYGYTF | TGCGCCAGCAGCCGCACCCTCCAGCGGGGAAAAGAGGGTTATGGCTACACCTTC
TRBD1 | TRBJ2-7 | - | TRBV6-5 | CASGRDRELYF | TGTGCTTCTGGCCGGGACAGGGAGTTGTACTTC
- | TRBJ2-1 | - | TRBV5-4 | CASSLVTGIGDNEQFF | TGTGCCAGCAGCTTGGTAACAGGGATTGGGGACAATGAGCAGTTCTTC
- | TRBJ2-1 | once | TRBV15 | CATSRAGGTSYNEQFF | TGTGCCACCAGCAGAGCAGGGGGGACTAGCTACAATGAGCAGTTCTTC
- | TRBJ1-2 | - | TRBV18 | CASSPLMSLSSGGYTF | TGTGCCAGCTCACCTCTTATGTCCCTCTCCTCGGGGGGCTACACCTTC
TRBD1 | TRBJ1-1 | - | TRBV7-6 | CASSPLRSGGTGHTEAFF | TGTGCCAGCAGCCCCCTAAGGTCTGGAGGGACAGGGCACACTGAAGCTTTCTTT
- | TRBJ2-7 | - | TRBV6-6 | CASSRSDSSTYEQYF | TGTGCCAGCAGCCGAAGTGACAGTTCTACCTACGAGCAGTACTTC
TRBD1 | TRBJ1-1 | once | TRBV2 | CASLWTGNTEAFF | TGTGCCAGCTTGTGGACAGGGAACACTGAAGCTTTCTTT
TRBD2 | TRBJ2-4 | - | TRBV4-2 | CASSPGEGAKNIQYF | TGTGCCAGCAGCCCCGGGGAGGGGGCCAAAAACATTCAGTACTTC
- | TRBJ2-6 | - | TRBV27 | CASSLSRSRGASGANVLTF | TGTGCCAGCAGTTTATCGAGGTCCCGCGGGGCCTCTGGGGCCAACGTCCTGACTTTC
- | TRBJ2-2 | - | TRBV7-6 | CASSSLPGHLTGELFF | TGTGCCAGCAGCTCCCTCCCGGGTCACCTCACCGGGGAGCTGTTTTTT
TRBD1 | TRBJ2-7 | - | TRBV28 | CASSPSTGRAYEQYF | TGTGCCAGCAGTCCATCGACAGGGCGCGCCTACGAGCAGTACTTC
- | TRBJ2-7 | few | TRBV5-4 | CASSLGPTNEQYF | TGTGCCAGCAGCTTGGGACCTACTAACGAGCAGTACTTC
- | TRBJ2-5 | - | TRBV14 | CASRQQGWETQYF | TGTGCCAGCAGACAACAGGGATGGGAGACCCAGTACTTC
- | TRBJ2-2 | - | TRBV11-2 | CASSLVLNTGELFF | TGTGCCAGCAGCTTAGTCCTAAACACCGGGGAGCTGTTTTTT
- | TRBJ2-5 | - | TRBV27 | CASSPLGAQETQYF | TGTGCCAGCAGCCCTCTGGGGGCCCAAGAGACCCAGTACTTC
TRBD1 | TRBJ2-1 | - | TRBV18 | CASSSPTGLDNEQFF | TGTGCCAGCTCATCGCCGACAGGGTTAGACAATGAGCAGTTCTTC
- | TRBJ1-4 | - | TRBV27 | CASRPPGSGVKKLFF | TGTGCCAGCAGACCCCCAGGGTCTGGAGTGAAAAAACTGTTTTTT
- | TRBJ1-6 | - | TRBV28 | CASSLFTGSYNSPLHF | TGTGCCAGCAGTTTATTTACAGGGTCCTATAATTCACCCCTCCACTTT
TRBD1 | TRBJ1-5 | few | TRBV3-1/TRBV3-2 | CASSQDPGQGNQPQHF | TGTGCCAGCAGCCAAGATCCAGGACAGGGCAATCAGCCCCAGCATTTT
- | TRBJ2-1 | - | TRBV5-1 | CASSTRRSSYNEQFF | TGCGCCAGTTCTACCCGGCGGAGCTCCTACAATGAGCAGTTCTTC
- | TRBJ1-5 | - | TRBV19 | CASSPNGGVLWHF | TGTGCCAGTAGTCCGAACGGGGGGGTTCTTTGGCATTTT
- | TRBJ1-2 | once | TRBV3-1/TRBV3-2 | CASSQFRDTPYGYTF | TGTGCCAGCAGCCAGTTCCGGGACACACCCTATGGCTACACCTTC
TRBD2 | TRBJ2-7 | - | TRBV18 | CASSPPSGRDEQYF | TGTGCCAGCTCACCCCCTAGCGGGAGGGACGAGCAGTACTTC
- | TRBJ1-1 | - | TRBV28 | CASSLNTGRNTEAFF | TGTGCCAGCAGTCTTAACACAGGGAGGAACACTGAAGCTTTCTTT
TRBD1 | TRBJ2-5 | - | TRBV29-1 | CSAGTGDRTQYF | TGCAGCGCCGGGACAGGGGATAGGACCCAGTACTTC
- | TRBJ1-2 | - | TRBV28 | CASSDTSYYGYTF | TGTGCCAGCAGTGATACATCGTACTATGGCTACACCTTC
- | TRBJ2-4 | - | TRBV10-2 | CASSGQAVDIQYF | TGCGCCAGCAGTGGACAGGCCGTCGACATTCAGTACTTC
- | TRBJ2-1 | - | TRBV15 | CATSRDKSSYNEQFF | TGTGCCACCAGCAGAGACAAGAGCTCCTACAATGAGCAGTTCTTC
TRBD1 | TRBJ1-5 | - | TRBV5-5 | CASSLPYRGSNQPQHF | TGTGCCAGCAGCTTGCCCTACAGGGGAAGCAATCAGCCCCAGCATTTT
TRBD2 | TRBJ2-7 | - | TRBV4-1 | CASSQALLAGVGEQYF | TGCGCCAGCAGCCAGGCCCTACTAGCGGGAGTTGGGGAGCAGTACTTC
- | TRBJ1-5 | - | TRBV30 | CAWSELNAQQPQHF | TGTGCCTGGAGTGAGCTGAACGCACAGCAGCCCCAGCATTTT
- | TRBJ1-1 | - | TRBV19 | CASTTLGGLDTEAFF | TGTGCCAGTACTACTTTGGGGGGGCTCGACACTGAAGCTTTCTTT
TRBD2 | TRBJ2-7 | - | TRBV5-6 | CASSLAYGGAYEQYF | TGTGCCAGCAGCTTGGCTTATGGGGGGGCCTACGAGCAGTACTTC
- | TRBJ2-5 | - | TRBV19 | CASSNGRLRGETQYF | TGTGCCAGTAGTAACGGACGGTTAAGGGGAGAGACCCAGTACTTC
TRBD1 | TRBJ2-1 | - | TRBV29-1 | CSVPTPGQGSNEQFF | TGCAGCGTTCCCACTCCGGGACAGGGCAGCAATGAGCAGTTCTTC